A selection of T cell receptor beta chains follows, all from one sample in a study of CD8 T cells in Susac syndrome. TCRdb re-called the immunoSEQ multiplex PCR reads with MiXCR, one entry per CDR3 protein. Here the sample spans about 200,000 distinct CDR3 sequences, more than 85% being singletons. The sequenced sample consisted of CD4+ T cells from PBMCs. These receptor sequences come from a human donor with Susac syndrome. Each CDR3 is given with its conserved first and last residue. The D gene is left open where the match is weak. Not every row has a clone size; where given, it reads once, few, many or a size class.

DNA,CDR3,D,V,length,size,J
TGTGCCAGCAGCTCGGACAGGGGTCGTGTTGGCACTGAAGCTTTCTTT,CASSSDRGRVGTEAFF,TRBD1,TRBV9,16,NA,TRBJ1-1
TGTGCCAGCAGCCGTGGACAGGCTCAGATGGATACGCAGTATTTT,CASSRGQAQMDTQYF,TRBD1,TRBV11-3,15,NA,TRBJ2-3
TGTGCCAGCAGCCCGGGACTAGCGGCCGGGTTGAATGAGCAGTTCTTC,CASSPGLAAGLNEQFF,TRBD2,TRBV7-9,16,NA,TRBJ2-1
TGCAGCTCTATGGGTAGCGGGGGCGCCGTGACTGAAGCTTTCTTT,CSSMGSGGAVTEAFF,NA,TRBV20-1,15,NA,TRBJ1-1
TGCAGTGCTAGGGACGCATCTAGCACAGATACGCAGTATTTT,CSARDASSTDTQYF,NA,TRBV20-1,14,NA,TRBJ2-3
TGTGCCTGGAGATTGTCGGTGAACACTGAAGCTTTCTTT,CAWRLSVNTEAFF,NA,TRBV30,13,NA,TRBJ1-1
TGTGCCAGCAGTTTCGTGGCACGGGAGACCGGGGAGCTGTTTTTT,CASSFVARETGELFF,NA,TRBV27,15,NA,TRBJ2-2
TGTGCCACCAGCAGAGAGCGGACAGGGGGGTCAAAACTGTTTTTT,CATSRERTGGSKLFF,TRBD1,TRBV15,15,NA,TRBJ1-4
TGTGCCAGCAGAGAGAGATTGAACTATGGCTACACCTTC,CASRERLNYGYTF,NA,TRBV6-1,13,NA,TRBJ1-2
TGCGCCAGCAGCGGCAGACAAAACTATGGCTACACCTTC,CASSGRQNYGYTF,NA,TRBV5-1,13,few,TRBJ1-2
TGTGCCAGCAGTGAAAACTCTGGAAACACCATATATTTT,CASSENSGNTIYF,NA,TRBV2,13,NA,TRBJ1-3
TGTGCCAGCAGCAGCTGGACAGACTACTCCACAGATACGCAGTATTTT,CASSSWTDYSTDTQYF,NA,TRBV5-4,16,NA,TRBJ2-3
TGTGCCAGCAGTTTCCTAGCGGGGGGGTACAATGAGCAGTTCTTC,CASSFLAGGYNEQFF,TRBD2,TRBV12-3/TRBV12-4,15,NA,TRBJ2-1
TGTGCCAGCACGACAGGGGTGGACACTGAAGCTTTCTTT,CASTTGVDTEAFF,TRBD1,TRBV6-6,13,NA,TRBJ1-1
TGTGCCAGCAGCGTAGGTGTTTCGGTGCGAGAGACCCAGTACTTC,CASSVGVSVRETQYF,NA,TRBV9,15,NA,TRBJ2-5
TGCGCCAGCAGCTTGGGGGCGGCGAACACTGAAGCTTTCTTT,CASSLGAANTEAFF,NA,TRBV5-1,14,NA,TRBJ1-1
TGTGCCAGCACTGGGACGAACCAAGAGACCCAGTACTTC,CASTGTNQETQYF,NA,TRBV2,13,NA,TRBJ2-5
TGTGCCAGCAGCTTTGAATGGGAAGAGACCCAGTACTTC,CASSFEWEETQYF,NA,TRBV7-2,13,once,TRBJ2-5
TGCGCCAGCAGCCTGGGACAGGGGTTTGCAGATACGCAGTATTTT,CASSLGQGFADTQYF,TRBD1,TRBV5-1,15,NA,TRBJ2-3
TGTGCCAGCAACCTAGGACTAGCGGAGCTCCAAGAGACCCAGTACTTC,CASNLGLAELQETQYF,TRBD2,TRBV7-9,16,NA,TRBJ2-5
TGCGCCAGCAGCGCCTACCAAGAGACCCAGTACTTC,CASSAYQETQYF,NA,TRBV5-1,12,NA,TRBJ2-5
TGTGCCAGCAGCCCAGGACTCCCCCAGTACTTC,CASSPGLPQYF,NA,TRBV2,11,NA,TRBJ2-5
TGTGCCAGCAGGCCACCGGGACTGAGGACTCGGGAGCAGTACTTC,CASRPPGLRTREQYF,NA,TRBV11-2,15,NA,TRBJ2-7
TGTGCCACCTACCGACTAGCGGGGGCCACAGATACGCAGTATTTT,CATYRLAGATDTQYF,TRBD2,TRBV7-9,15,NA,TRBJ2-3